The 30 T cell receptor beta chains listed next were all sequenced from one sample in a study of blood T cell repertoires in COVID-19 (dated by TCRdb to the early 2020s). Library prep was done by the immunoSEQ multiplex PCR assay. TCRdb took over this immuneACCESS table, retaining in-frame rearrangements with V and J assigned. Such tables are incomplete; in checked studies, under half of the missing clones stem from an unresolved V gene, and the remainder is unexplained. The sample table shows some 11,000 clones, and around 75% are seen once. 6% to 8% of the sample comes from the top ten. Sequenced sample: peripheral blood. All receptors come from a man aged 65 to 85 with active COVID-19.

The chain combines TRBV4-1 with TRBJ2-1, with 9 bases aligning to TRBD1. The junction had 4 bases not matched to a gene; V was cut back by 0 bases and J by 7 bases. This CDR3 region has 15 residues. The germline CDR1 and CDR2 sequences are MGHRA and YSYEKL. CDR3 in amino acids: CASSQDYRGLNEQFF. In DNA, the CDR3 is TGCGCCAGCAGCCAAGATTACAGGGGGCTGAATGAGCAGTTCTTC.

CDR3 DNA: TGTGCCAGTAGTTCAGTGGACAATGAGCAGTTCTTC. It specifies CASSSVDNEQFF. The chain is built from TRBV19 and TRBJ2-1; D call uncertain. From germline, CDR1 is LNHDA and CDR2 SQIVND (reference sequence). The CDR3 has 12 amino acids. V lost 5 bases to trimming and J lost 5 bases, with 7 bases between them.

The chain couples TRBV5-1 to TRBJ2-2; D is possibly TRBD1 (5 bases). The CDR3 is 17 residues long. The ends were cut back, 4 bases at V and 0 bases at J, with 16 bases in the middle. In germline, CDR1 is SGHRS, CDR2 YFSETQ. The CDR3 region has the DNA TGCGCCAGCAGCCCTCGTCCTGGGGCGACGAACACCGGGGAGCTGTTTTTT. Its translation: CASSPRPGATNTGELFF.

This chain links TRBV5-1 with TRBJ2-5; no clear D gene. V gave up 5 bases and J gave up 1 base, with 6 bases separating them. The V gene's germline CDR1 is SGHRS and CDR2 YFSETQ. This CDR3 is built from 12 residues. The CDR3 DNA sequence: TGCGCCAGCAGGCCGGGCCAAGAGACCCAGTACTTC. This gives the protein CASRPGQETQYF.

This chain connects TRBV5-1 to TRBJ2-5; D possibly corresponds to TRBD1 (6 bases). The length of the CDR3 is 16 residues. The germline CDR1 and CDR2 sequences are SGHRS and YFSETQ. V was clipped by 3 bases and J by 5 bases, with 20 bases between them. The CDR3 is CASSWVEGQVLETQYF. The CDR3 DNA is TGCGCCAGCAGCTGGGTTGAGGGACAAGTTCTGGAGACCCAGTACTTC.

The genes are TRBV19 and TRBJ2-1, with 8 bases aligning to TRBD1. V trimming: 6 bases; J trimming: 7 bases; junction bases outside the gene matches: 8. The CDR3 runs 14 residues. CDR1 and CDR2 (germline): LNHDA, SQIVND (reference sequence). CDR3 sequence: CASSSGTGLNEQFF. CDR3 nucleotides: TGTGCCAGTAGCTCCGGGACAGGCCTAAATGAGCAGTTCTTC. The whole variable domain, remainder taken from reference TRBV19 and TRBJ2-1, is DGGITQSPKYLFRKEGQNVTLSCEQNLNHDAMYWYRQDPGQGLRLIYYSQIVNDFQKGDIAEGYSVSREKKESFPLTVTSAQKNPTAFYLCASSSGTGLNEQFFGPGTRLTVL.

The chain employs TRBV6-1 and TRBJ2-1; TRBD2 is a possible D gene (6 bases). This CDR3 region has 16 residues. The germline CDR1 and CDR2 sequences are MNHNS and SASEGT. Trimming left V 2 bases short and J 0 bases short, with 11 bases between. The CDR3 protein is CASSEPGLSSYNEQFF. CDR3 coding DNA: TGTGCCAGCAGTGAACCGGGACTGAGCTCCTACAATGAGCAGTTCTTC.

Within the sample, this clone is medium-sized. DNA of the CDR3: TGTGCCACCCTCCCGGTGGGAGGCTATGGCTACACCTTC. Protein sequence: CATLPVGGYGYTF. The chain has TRBV28 and TRBJ1-2, with D uncertain. The germline CDR1 and CDR2 sequences are MDHEN and SYDVKM. This CDR3 has 13 amino acids. With 10 bases removed from V and 4 bases from J, the gap between germline ends came to 16 bases.

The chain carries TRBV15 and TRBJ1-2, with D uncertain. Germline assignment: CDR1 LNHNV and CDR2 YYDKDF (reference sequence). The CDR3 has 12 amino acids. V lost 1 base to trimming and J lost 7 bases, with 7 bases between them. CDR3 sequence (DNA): TGTGCCACCAGCAGAGGCCCAGGTGGCTACACCTTC. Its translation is CATSRGPGGYTF.

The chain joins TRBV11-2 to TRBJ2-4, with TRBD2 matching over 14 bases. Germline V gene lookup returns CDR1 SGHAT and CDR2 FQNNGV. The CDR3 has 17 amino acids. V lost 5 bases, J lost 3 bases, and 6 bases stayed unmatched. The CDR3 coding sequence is TGTGCCAGCAGCCTCAGGACTAGCGGGGGGAACAAAAACATTCAGTACTTC. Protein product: CASSLRTSGGNKNIQYF.

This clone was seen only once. This chain's CDR3 is CASTSAGANVLTF. The CDR3 DNA follows: TGTGCCAGCACTTCTGCTGGGGCCAACGTCCTGACTTTC. The chain has TRBV6-6 and TRBJ2-6, with D unclear. V was trimmed by 7 bases and J by 2 bases, leaving 6 bases between them. CDR3 length: 13 amino acids. Germline V gives CDR1 MNHNY, CDR2 SVGAGI (reference sequence).

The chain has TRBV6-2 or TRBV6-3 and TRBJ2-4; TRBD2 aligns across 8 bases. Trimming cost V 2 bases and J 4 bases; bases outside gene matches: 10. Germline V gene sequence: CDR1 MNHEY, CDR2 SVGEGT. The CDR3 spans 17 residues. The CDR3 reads CASSYDGGGRRKNIQYF. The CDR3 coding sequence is TGTGCCAGCAGTTACGACGGGGGGGGCCGACGAAAAAACATTCAGTACTTC.

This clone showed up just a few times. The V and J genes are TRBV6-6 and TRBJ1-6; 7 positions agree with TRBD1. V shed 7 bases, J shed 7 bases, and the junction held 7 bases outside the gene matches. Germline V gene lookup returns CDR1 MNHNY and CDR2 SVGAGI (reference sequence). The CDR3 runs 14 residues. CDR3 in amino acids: CASKGGQRNSPLHF. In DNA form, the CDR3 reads TGTGCCAGCAAAGGGGGACAGCGAAATTCACCCCTCCACTTT.

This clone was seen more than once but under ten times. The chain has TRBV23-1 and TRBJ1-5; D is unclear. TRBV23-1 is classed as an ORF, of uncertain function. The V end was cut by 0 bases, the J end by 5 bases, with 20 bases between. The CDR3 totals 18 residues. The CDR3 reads CASSQSARHAGFDQPQHF. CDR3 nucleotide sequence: TGCGCCAGCAGTCAATCGGCGAGACACGCCGGTTTTGATCAGCCCCAGCATTTT.

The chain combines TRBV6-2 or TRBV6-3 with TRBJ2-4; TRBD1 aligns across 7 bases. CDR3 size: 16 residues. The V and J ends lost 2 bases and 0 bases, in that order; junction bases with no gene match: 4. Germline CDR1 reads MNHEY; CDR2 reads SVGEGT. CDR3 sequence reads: CASSYGTVGAKNIQYF. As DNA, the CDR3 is TGTGCCAGCAGTTACGGGACAGTTGGAGCCAAAAACATTCAGTACTTC.

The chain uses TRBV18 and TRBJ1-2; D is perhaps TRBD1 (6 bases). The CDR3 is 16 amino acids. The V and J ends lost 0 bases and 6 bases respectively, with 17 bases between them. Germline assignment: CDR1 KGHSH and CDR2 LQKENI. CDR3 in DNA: TGTGCCAGCTCACCACCGGGGACCAGGGGAATCCATGGCTACACCTTC. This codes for CASSPPGTRGIHGYTF.

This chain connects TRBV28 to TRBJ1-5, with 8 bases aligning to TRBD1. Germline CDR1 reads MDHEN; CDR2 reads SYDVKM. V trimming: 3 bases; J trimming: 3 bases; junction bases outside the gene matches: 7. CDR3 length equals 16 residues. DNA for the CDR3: TGTGCCAGCAGTTTTGGCGACAGGGGTGCCAATCAGCCCCAGCATTTT. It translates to CASSFGDRGANQPQHF.

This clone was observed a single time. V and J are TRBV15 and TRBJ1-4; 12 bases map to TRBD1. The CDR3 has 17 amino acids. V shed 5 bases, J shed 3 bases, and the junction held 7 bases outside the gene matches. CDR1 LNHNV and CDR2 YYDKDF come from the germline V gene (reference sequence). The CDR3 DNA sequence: TGTGCCACCAGCCAACCGGGACAGGGGGCGTCTAATGAAAAACTGTTTTTT. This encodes CATSQPGQGASNEKLFF.

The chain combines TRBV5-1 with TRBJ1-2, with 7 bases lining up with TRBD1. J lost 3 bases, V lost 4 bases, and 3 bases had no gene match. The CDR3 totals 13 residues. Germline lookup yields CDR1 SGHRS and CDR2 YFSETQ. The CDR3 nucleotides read TGCGCCAGCAGCCGGGACAGCGACTATGGCTACACCTTC. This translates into CASSRDSDYGYTF.

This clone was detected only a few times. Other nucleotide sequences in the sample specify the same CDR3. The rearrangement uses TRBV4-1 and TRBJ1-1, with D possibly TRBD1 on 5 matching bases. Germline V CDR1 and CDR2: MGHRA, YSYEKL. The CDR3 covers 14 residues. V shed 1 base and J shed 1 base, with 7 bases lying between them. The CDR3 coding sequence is TGCGCCAGCAGCCAAGGACAGAAGAACACTGAAGCTTTCTTT. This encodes CASSQGQKNTEAFF.

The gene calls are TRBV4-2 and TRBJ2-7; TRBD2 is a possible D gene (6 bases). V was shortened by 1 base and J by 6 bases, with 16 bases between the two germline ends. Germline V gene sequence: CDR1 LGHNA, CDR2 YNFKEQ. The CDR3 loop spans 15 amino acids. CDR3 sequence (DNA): TGTGCCAGCAGCCAAGGACTAGGTCACCCTAGCGAGCAGTACTTC. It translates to CASSQGLGHPSEQYF.

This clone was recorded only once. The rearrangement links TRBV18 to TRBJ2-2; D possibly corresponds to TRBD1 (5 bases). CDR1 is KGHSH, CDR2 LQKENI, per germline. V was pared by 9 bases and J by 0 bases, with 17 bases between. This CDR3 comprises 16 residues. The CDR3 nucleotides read TGTGCCAGTTCAGGCCCGCAGGGAACGAACACCGGGGAGCTGTTTTTT. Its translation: CASSGPQGTNTGELFF.

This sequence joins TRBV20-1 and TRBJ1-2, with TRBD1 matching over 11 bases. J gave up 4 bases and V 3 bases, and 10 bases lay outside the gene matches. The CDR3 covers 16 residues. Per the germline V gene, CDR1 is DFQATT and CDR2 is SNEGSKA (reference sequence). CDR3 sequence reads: CSASSTGTGGIYGYTF. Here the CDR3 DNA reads TGCAGTGCTAGTTCGACCGGGACAGGGGGAATCTATGGCTACACCTTC.

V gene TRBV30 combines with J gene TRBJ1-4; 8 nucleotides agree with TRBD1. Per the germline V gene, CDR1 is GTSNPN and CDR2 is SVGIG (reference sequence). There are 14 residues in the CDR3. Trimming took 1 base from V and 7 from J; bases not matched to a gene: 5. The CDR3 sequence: CAWSEGQGPEKLFF. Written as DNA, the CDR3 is TGTGCCTGGAGTGAAGGACAGGGCCCTGAAAAACTGTTTTTT.

The CDR3 protein is CASSLGFGAGGYGYTF. CDR3 DNA: TGTGCCAGCAGTTTGGGGTTTGGGGCAGGGGGCTATGGCTACACCTTC. The rearrangement links TRBV27 to TRBJ1-2, with 7 bases identical to TRBD1. The germline gives CDR1 MNHEY, CDR2 SMNVEV (reference sequence). The CDR3 consists of 16 residues. Trimming took 3 bases from V and 4 from J; bases not matched to a gene: 11.

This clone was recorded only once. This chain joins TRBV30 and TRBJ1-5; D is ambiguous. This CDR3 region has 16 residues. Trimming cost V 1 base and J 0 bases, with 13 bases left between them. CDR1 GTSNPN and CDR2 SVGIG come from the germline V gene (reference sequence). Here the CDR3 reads CAWSGSGGSSNQPQHF. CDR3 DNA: TGTGCCTGGAGTGGCTCGGGAGGGTCTAGCAATCAGCCCCAGCATTTT.

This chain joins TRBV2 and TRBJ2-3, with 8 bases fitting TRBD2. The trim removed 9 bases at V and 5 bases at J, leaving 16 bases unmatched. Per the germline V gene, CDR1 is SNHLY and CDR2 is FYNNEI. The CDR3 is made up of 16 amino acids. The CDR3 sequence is CARLALGTGGEDTQYF. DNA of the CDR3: TGTGCCAGACTCGCTCTGGGGACGGGGGGGGAAGATACGCAGTATTTT.

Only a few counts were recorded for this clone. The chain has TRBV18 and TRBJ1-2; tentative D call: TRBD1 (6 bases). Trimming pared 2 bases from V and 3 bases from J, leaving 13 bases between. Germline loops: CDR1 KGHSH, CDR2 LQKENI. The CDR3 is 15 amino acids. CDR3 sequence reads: CASSPNPGHDYGYTF. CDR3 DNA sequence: TGTGCCAGCTCACCAAATCCGGGACACGACTATGGCTACACCTTC.

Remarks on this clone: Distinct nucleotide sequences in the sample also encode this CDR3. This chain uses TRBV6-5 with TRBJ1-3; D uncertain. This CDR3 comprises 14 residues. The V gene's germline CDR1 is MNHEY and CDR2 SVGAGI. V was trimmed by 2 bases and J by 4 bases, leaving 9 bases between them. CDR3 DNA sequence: TGTGCCAGCAGTTACAGGGAGTCCGGAAACACCATATATTTT. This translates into CASSYRESGNTIYF.

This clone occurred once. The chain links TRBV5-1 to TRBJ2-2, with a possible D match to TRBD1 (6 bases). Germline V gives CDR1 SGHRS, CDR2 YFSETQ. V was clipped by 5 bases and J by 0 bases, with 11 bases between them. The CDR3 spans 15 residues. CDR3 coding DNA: TGCGCCAGCAGAGACAGGACGTCGAACACCGGGGAGCTGTTTTTT. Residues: CASRDRTSNTGELFF.